This passage covers 2 T cell receptor beta chains from one sample sequenced in a study of T cell changes during pregnancy in multiple sclerosis. Sequenced by immunoSEQ multiplex PCR; TCRdb stores in-frame clones only, minus some. The sample lists 43,000 or so clones; about 87% were seen once. This specimen was peripheral blood, taken in the first trimester of pregnancy. These receptors all stem from a female donor with multiple sclerosis, enrolled in a pregnancy study.

V is TRBV18 and J is TRBJ1-2; possibly TRBD1 for D (5 bases). Germline-derived CDR1 and CDR2 are KGHSH and LQKENI. The CDR3 length is 16 residues. Trimming removed 6 bases at V and 3 bases at J, with 20 bases between. The CDR3: CASSPQGGAAHYGYTF. CDR3 nucleotides: TGTGCCAGCTCGCCCCAGGGAGGGGCAGCCCACTATGGCTACACCTTC.

This clone rates as medium-sized. This chain's CDR3 is CAWSRADSRNQPQHF. In DNA form, the CDR3 reads TGTGCCTGGAGTCGCGCGGACAGTCGCAATCAGCCCCAGCATTTT. The gene calls are TRBV30 and TRBJ1-5, with D possibly matching TRBD1 (6 bases). Germline assignment: CDR1 GTSNPN and CDR2 SVGIG (reference sequence). The CDR3 is 15 amino acids. Trimming cost V 2 bases and J 2 bases, with 13 bases left between them.